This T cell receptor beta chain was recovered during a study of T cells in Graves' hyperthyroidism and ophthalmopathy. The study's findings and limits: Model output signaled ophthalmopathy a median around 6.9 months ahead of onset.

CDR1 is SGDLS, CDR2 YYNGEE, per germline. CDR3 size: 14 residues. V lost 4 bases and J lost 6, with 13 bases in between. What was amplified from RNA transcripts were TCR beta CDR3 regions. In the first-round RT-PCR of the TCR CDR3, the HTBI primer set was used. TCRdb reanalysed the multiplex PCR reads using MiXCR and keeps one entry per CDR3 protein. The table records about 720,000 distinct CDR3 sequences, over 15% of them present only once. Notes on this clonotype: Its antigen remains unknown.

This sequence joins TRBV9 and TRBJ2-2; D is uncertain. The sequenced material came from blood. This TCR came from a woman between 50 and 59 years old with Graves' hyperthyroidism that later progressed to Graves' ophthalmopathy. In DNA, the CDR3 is TGTGCCAGCAGCCCTCTTACAGAATCCGGGGAGCTGTTTTTT. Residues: CASSPLTESGELFF.